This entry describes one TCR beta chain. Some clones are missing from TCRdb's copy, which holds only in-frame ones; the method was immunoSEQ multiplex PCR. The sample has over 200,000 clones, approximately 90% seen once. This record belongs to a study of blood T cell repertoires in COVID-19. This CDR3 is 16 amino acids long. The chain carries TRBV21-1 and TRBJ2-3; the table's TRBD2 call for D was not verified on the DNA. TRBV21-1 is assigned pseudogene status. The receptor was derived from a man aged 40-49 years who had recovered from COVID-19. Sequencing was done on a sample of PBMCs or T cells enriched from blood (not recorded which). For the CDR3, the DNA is TGTGCCAGCAACGAACCCCGGGGTGATAGCACAGATACGCAGTATTTT. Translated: CASNEPRGDSTDTQYF.